The clone carrying this T cell receptor (beta chain) was found a few times. The target antigen is unknown. Libraries were prepared by immunoSEQ multiplex PCR; TCRdb keeps only in-frame clonotypes and omits some of them. The sample has around 120,000 clones; about nine tenths are singletons. This sample was taken from a study of graft-versus-host responses after intestinal transplantation. Study summary: Transplantation in recipients was multivisceral, liver-intestinal, or isolated intestinal. Every recipient underwent anti-thymocyte globulin induction, then tacrolimus and steroids for two to four years.

Findings and caveats of the study: The study associated peak circulating GvH clone levels with early post-transplant HvG declines. GvH clones appeared in recipient marrow, some first in ileum or blood.

V was pared by 4 bases and J by 8 bases, with 26 bases between. This CDR3 is 17 amino acids long. CDR1 is SQVTM and CDR2 is ANQGSEA in the germline V gene. The receptor was isolated from a human donor who received an intestinal transplant. The V and J genes are TRBV29-1 and TRBJ1-4; a possible D gene is TRBD1 (6 bases). Sequencing was performed on unstimulated CD4+ T cells sorted from spleen or lymph node cells, taken before intestinal transplant. CDR3 sequence reads: CSVASGRGKVVGEKLFF. The DNA for the CDR3 is TGCAGCGTTGCTTCGGGCAGGGGTAAGGTTGTTGGAGAAAAACTGTTTTTT.